This T cell receptor (beta chain) comes out of a study of T cells after yellow fever vaccination. Germline V lookup: CDR1 SGDLS, CDR2 YYNGEE. Deletions cut 3 bases from V and 5 bases from J, with 11 bases between. This CDR3 contains 14 residues. About this clonotype: What it recognizes is unknown.

Study results and caveats: Most primary-vaccination clones recurred post-booster (around 95% CD4, about 90% CD8).

From the 5' RACE reads, TCRdb called clonotypes with MiXCR, one entry per CDR3 protein. The sample carries 300,000 to 400,000 distinct CDR3 sequences, 12% recorded once. The receptor was derived from a man between 18 and 29 years old who received the YFV17D yellow fever vaccine. The specimen was CD4+ T cells sorted from PBMCs, collected 15 days after the yellow fever booster vaccination. This sequence joins TRBV9 and TRBJ2-2; possible D gene TRBD2, 5 bases. This CDR3 reads CASSAEPGTGELFF. The CDR3 DNA sequence: TGTGCCAGCAGCGCAGAACCGGGGACCGGGGAGCTGTTTTTT. Full variable domain (rest looked up from reference TRBV9 and TRBJ2-2): DSGVTQTPKHLITATGQRVTLRCSPRSGDLSVYWYQQSLDQGLQFLIQYYNGEERAKGNILERFSAQQFPDLHSELNLSSLELGDSALYFCASSAEPGTGELFFGEGSRLTVL.